The 15 T cell receptor beta chains in this list originate from one sample, sequenced in a study of identifying expanded T cells in peripheral blood. Sequencing was performed with immunoSEQ multiplex PCR; in TCRdb, only in-frame clones are kept and a portion is missing. Found here are 70,000 or so clones, about 90% of them singletons; the top ten hold over 2.5%. The sequencing input was blood. Receptors originate from a person aged 18 to 70 in good health.

The chain links TRBV7-2 to TRBJ2-5, with a possible D match to TRBD2 (6 bases). Germline V gene data show CDR1 as SGHTA and CDR2 as FQGNSA. This CDR3 has 12 residues. Deletions cut 5 bases from V and 5 bases from J, with 9 bases between. Here the CDR3 reads CASSRGRETQYF. The CDR3 DNA reads as TGTGCCAGCAGCCGAGGGAGGGAGACCCAGTACTTC.

The gene calls are TRBV19 and TRBJ1-5; 8 bases map to TRBD1. The CDR3 loop spans 16 amino acids. V was pared by 5 bases and J by 5 bases, with 11 bases of the junction left unmatched. CDR1 is LNHDA, CDR2 SQIVND, per germline (reference sequence). The CDR3 reads CASSSPRTGRDQPQHF. CDR3 nucleotides: TGTGCCAGTAGTTCCCCTAGGACAGGGCGGGATCAGCCCCAGCATTTT.

This clone was found once. The rearrangement uses TRBV4-2 and TRBJ2-6, with 7 positions matching TRBD1. V was clipped by 3 bases and J by 0 bases; unmatched bases: 8. Germline CDR1 LGHNA, CDR2 YNFKEQ. The CDR3 runs 18 residues. The CDR3 loop reads CASSQTAGGSSGANVLTF. The CDR3 DNA is TGTGCCAGCAGCCAGACCGCAGGGGGATCCTCTGGGGCCAACGTCCTGACTTTC.

This clone was counted only a few times. The chain couples TRBV5-5 to TRBJ1-2; possible D gene TRBD1, 6 bases. The CDR3 sequence is 13 residues long. Germline V CDR1 and CDR2: SGHKS, YYEKEE (reference sequence). Between the trimmed V and J ends, which lost 5 bases and 0 bases, there was a span of 8 bases. Here the CDR3 DNA reads TGTGCCAGCAGTTCAGGGGCTAACTATGGCTACACCTTC. Translating gives CASSSGANYGYTF.

The V call is TRBV27, the J call TRBJ2-2; 7 nucleotides align to TRBD2. The junction had 10 bases not matched to a gene; V was cut back by 6 bases and J by 6 bases. The CDR3 has 15 amino acids. Germline CDR1 reads MNHEY; CDR2 reads SMNVEV (reference sequence). For the CDR3, the DNA is TGTGCCAGCAGGACTAGCATGACTTTAGCCGGGGAGCTGTTTTTT. It yields the protein CASRTSMTLAGELFF.

The rearrangement joins TRBV11-1 to TRBJ2-5; 7 bases match TRBD1. V dropped 5 bases and J dropped 2; count of bases not matched to a gene: 14. CDR1 and CDR2 from the germline V gene are SGHAT and FQDESV (reference sequence). The CDR3 is 17 residues long. The CDR3 reads CASSHGTAARGQETQYF. The DNA of the CDR3 is TGTGCCAGCAGCCATGGGACAGCCGCTAGGGGACAAGAGACCCAGTACTTC.

The V and J genes are TRBV7-8 and TRBJ1-5; a weak D match, TRBD1 (5 bases). With 1 base removed from V and 5 bases from J, the gap between germline ends came to 18 bases. Looked up from germline, CDR1 is SGHVS and CDR2 is FQNEAQ. The CDR3 covers 17 residues. CDR3 protein: CASSLDRRGQLDQPQHF. In nucleotides, the CDR3 is TGTGCCAGCAGCTTAGACCGTCGCGGACAACTTGATCAGCCCCAGCATTTT.

This chain uses TRBV7-2 with TRBJ1-2; no definite D call. V gave up 0 bases and J gave up 2 bases, with 7 bases separating them. The V gene's germline CDR1 is SGHTA and CDR2 FQGNSA. The CDR3 has 14 residues. Here the CDR3 reads CASSLAFPNYGYTF. In nucleotides, the CDR3 is TGTGCCAGCAGCTTAGCCTTTCCCAACTATGGCTACACCTTC.

This chain joins TRBV28 and TRBJ1-4, with 12 bases lining up with TRBD1. The CDR3 has 17 amino acids. V lost 4 bases, J lost 8 bases, and 11 bases stayed unmatched. Germline V lookup: CDR1 MDHEN, CDR2 SYDVKM. The CDR3 sequence: CASSSPNRDRGREKLFF. The CDR3 DNA sequence: TGTGCCAGCAGTTCCCCAAACCGGGACAGGGGGCGAGAAAAACTGTTTTTT. Using reference TRBV28 and TRBJ1-4 for the parts outside the CDR3, the full variable domain is DVKVTQSSRYLVKRTGEKVFLECVQDMDHENMFWYRQDPGLGLRLIYFSYDVKMKEKGDIPEGYSVSREKKERFSLILESASTNQTSMYLCASSSPNRDRGREKLFFGSGTQLSVL.

The chain recombines TRBV29-1 with TRBJ1-1; no clear D gene. Per germline, CDR1 SQVTM and CDR2 ANQGSEA. The V and J ends lost 7 bases and 3 bases respectively, with 9 bases between them. The CDR3 runs 11 residues. CDR3 protein: CSAMKDTEAFF. The DNA of the CDR3 is TGCAGCGCCATGAAGGACACTGAAGCTTTCTTT.

This clone came up a few times. V and J are TRBV7-2 and TRBJ1-4, with D possibly matching TRBD1 (5 bases). V was pared by 5 bases and J by 8 bases, with 15 bases between. The CDR3 extends over 14 amino acids. Germline lookup yields CDR1 SGHTA and CDR2 FQGNSA. The CDR3 here is CASSPPGAREKLFF. DNA of the CDR3: TGTGCCAGCAGCCCACCCGGGGCGCGAGAAAAACTGTTTTTT.

The chain couples TRBV19 to TRBJ1-5, with TRBD1 identical over 7 bases. This CDR3 is 15 amino acids long. CDR1 LNHDA and CDR2 SQIVND come from the germline V gene (reference sequence). Trimming took 2 bases from V and 2 from J; bases not matched to a gene: 3. CDR3 in DNA: TGTGCCAGTAGTATATATGGACAGGGCAATCAGCCCCAGCATTTT. Its protein is CASSIYGQGNQPQHF.

The V call is TRBV4-1, the J call TRBJ2-2; 10 bases are shared with TRBD2. Germline V gene lookup returns CDR1 MGHRA and CDR2 YSYEKL. The CDR3 totals 17 residues. The ends lost 2 bases at V and 5 bases at J; junction bases unmatched: 8. Here the CDR3 DNA reads TGCGCCAGCAGCCAAAGGATTCCTAGCGGGGGTACCGGGGAGCTGTTTTTT. This gives the protein CASSQRIPSGGTGELFF.

The V and J genes are TRBV2 and TRBJ2-7, with D perhaps matching TRBD1 or TRBD2 (5 bases each). Germline loops: CDR1 SNHLY, CDR2 FYNNEI. The CDR3 loop spans 11 amino acids. Trimming took 9 bases from V and 6 from J, leaving 12 bases between them. CDR3 DNA sequence: TGTGCCAGGAGTAATGGGGGCGAGCAGTACTTC. Translating gives CARSNGGEQYF.

This chain connects TRBV13 to TRBJ2-1, with 11 bases that match TRBD2. Trimming took 3 bases from V and 0 from J; bases not matched to a gene: 1. The germline CDR1 and CDR2 sequences are PRHDT and FYEKMQ (reference sequence). The CDR3 spans 16 residues. The CDR3 region has the DNA TGTGCCAGCAGCTTTAGCGGGGGGGGCTCCTACAATGAGCAGTTCTTC. This translates into CASSFSGGGSYNEQFF.